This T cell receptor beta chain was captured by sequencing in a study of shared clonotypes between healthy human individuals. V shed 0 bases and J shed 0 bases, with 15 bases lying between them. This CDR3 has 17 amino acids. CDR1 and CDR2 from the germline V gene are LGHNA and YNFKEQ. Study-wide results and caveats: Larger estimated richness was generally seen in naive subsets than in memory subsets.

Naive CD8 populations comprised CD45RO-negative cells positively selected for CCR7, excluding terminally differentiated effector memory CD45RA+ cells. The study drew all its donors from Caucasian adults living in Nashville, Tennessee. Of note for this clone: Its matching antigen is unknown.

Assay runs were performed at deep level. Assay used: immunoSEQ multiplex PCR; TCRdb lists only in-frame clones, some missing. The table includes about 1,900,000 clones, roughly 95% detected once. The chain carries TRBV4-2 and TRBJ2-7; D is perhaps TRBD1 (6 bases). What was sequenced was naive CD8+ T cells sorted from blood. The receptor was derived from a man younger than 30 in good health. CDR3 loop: CASSQDWGHESSYEQYF. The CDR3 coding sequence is TGTGCCAGCAGCCAAGATTGGGGGCATGAGAGCTCCTACGAGCAGTACTTC.